The sample holds a few counts of the clone carrying this T cell receptor beta chain. The PCR was carried out with 60 Vbeta primers and 13 Jbeta primers. Assay: immunoSEQ multiplex PCR; the TCRdb copy retains only in-frame clones and omits some. Of 100,000 to 150,000 clones listed, approximately 80% are singletons. These data originate in a study of cytomegalovirus exposure and HLA in healthy donors. The CDR3 is made up of 13 amino acids. The V gene's germline CDR1 is MNHEY and CDR2 SVGAGI. Deletions cut 6 bases from V and 2 bases from J, with 8 bases between. The J gene is TRBJ1-5, the V gene TRBV6-5; no clear D gene. The TCR was taken from a man aged 35 to 55 in good health and CMV-seronegative. The sample taken for sequencing was PBMCs. CDR3 protein: CASRITGNQPQHF. The DNA of the CDR3 is TGTGCCAGCAGGATAACGGGCAATCAGCCCCAGCATTTT.